The entry below describes one T cell receptor beta chain. As yet, its antigen is unknown. The record originates from a study of OX40 agonist ivuxolimab in advanced cancers. Study-level background: Those enrolled were approximately 83% male, with a mean age of roughly 62 years and ages from roughly 20 to 90. Three patients, one with hepatocellular carcinoma and two with cutaneous melanoma, achieved partial responses. The study, taken as a whole, reports: Normalized T-cell clonal expansion was also low in a subset of nonresponders.

Germline V gives CDR1 MGHRA, CDR2 YSYEKL. CDR3 length equals 17 residues. The V gene end was trimmed by 8 bases and the J gene end by 0 bases; junction bases not matched to a gene: 9. This table comes from immunoSEQ multiplex PCR, and its TCRdb copy is limited to in-frame clones, with some not included. The sample holds some 17,000 clones, around four fifths seen once. The genes are TRBV4-1 and TRBJ2-1; 11 bases are a match to TRBD2. Here the sequenced sample was CD4+ or CD8+ T cells sorted from blood, taken in a trial of the OX40 agonist ivuxolimab. This TCR derives from an adult with an advanced solid tumor such as melanoma, head and neck, liver or kidney cancer. CDR3 DNA sequence: TGCGCCAGCGTCGGGGCTAGCGGGAGGAGCTCCTACAATGAGCAGTTCTTC. Protein: CASVGASGRSSYNEQFF.